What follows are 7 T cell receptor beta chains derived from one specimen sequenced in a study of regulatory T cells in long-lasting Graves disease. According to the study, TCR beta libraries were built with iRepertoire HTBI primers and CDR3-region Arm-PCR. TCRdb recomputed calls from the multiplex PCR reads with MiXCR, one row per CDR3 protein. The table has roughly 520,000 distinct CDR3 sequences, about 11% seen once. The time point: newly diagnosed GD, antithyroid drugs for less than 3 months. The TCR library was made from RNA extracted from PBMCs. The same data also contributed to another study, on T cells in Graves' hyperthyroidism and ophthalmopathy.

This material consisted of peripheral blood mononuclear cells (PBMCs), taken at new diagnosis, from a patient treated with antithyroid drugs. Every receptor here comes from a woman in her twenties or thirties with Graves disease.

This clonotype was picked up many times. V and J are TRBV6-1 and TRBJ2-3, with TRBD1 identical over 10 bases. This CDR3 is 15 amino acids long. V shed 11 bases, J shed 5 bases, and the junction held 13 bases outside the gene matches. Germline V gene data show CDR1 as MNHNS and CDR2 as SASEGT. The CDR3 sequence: CAGGGQGMIGDTQYF. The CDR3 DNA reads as TGTGCCGGGGGGGGACAGGGGATGATCGGAGATACGCAGTATTTT.

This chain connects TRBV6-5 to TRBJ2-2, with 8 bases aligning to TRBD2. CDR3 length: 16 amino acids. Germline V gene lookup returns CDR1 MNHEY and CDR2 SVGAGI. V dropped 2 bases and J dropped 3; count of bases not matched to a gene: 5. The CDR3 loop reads CASSYGLAGYTGELFF. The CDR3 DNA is TGTGCCAGCAGTTACGGCCTAGCGGGCTACACCGGGGAGCTGTTTTTT.

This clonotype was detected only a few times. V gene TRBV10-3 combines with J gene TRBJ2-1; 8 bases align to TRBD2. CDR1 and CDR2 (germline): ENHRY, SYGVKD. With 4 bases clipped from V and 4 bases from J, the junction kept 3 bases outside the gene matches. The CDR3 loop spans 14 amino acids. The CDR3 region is CAISASGGYNEQFF. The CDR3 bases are TGTGCCATCAGTGCCAGCGGGGGATACAATGAGCAGTTCTTC.

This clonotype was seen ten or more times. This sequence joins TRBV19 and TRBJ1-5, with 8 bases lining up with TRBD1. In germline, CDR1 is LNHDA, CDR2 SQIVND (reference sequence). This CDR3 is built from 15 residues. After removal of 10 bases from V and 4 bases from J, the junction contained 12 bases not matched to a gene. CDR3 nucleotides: TGTGCCACCGAACCTCGGACAGGGAAGAATCAGCCCCAGCATTTT. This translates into CATEPRTGKNQPQHF.

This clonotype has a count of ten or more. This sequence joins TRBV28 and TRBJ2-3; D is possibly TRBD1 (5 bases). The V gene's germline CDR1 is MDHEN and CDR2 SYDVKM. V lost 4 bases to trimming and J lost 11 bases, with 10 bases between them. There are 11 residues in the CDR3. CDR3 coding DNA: TGTGCCAGCAGTTCAGGGTTGGTGCAGTATTTT. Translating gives CASSSGLVQYF.

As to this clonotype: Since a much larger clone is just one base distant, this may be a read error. This CDR3 reads CASSAAFSNEQLF. The CDR3 DNA follows: TGTGCCAGCAGCGCCGCATTCTCCAATGAGCAGCTCTTC. V gene TRBV2 combines with J gene TRBJ2-1; D remains unclear. There are 13 residues in the CDR3. Germline V CDR1 and CDR2: SNHLY, FYNNEI.

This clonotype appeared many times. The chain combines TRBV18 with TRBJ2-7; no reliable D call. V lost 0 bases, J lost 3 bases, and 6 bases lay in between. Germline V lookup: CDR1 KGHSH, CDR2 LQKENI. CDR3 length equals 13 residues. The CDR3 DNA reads TGTGCCAGCTCACCACCGTCGGTCTACGAGCAGTACTTC. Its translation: CASSPPSVYEQYF. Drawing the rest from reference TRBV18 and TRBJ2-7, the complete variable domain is NAGVMQNPRHLVRRRGQEARLRCSPMKGHSHVYWYRQLPEEGLKFMVYLQKENIIDESGMPKERFSAEFPKEGPSILRIQQVVRGDSAAYFCASSPPSVYEQYFGPGTRLTVT.